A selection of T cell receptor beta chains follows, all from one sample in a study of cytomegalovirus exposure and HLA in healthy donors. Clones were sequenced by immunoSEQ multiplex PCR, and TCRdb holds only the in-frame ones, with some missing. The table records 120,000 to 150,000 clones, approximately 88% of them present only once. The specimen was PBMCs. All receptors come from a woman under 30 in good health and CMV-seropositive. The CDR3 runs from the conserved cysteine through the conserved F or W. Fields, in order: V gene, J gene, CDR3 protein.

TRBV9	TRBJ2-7	CASSARGGGGEQYF
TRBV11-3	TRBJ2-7	CASSTRTSEDYEQYF
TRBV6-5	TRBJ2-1	CASSYGGLAVNEQFF
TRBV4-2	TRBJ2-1	CASSQDQGLAGDNEQFF
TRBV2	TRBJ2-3	CASRDRGPTDTQYF
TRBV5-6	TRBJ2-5	CASSLAGQGGGETQYF
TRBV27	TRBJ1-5	CASSLTGGQPQHF
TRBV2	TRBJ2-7	CASSEVGLHYEQYF
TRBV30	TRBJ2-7	CAWSPWTGGYEQYF
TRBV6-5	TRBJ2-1	CASSRTVNEQFF
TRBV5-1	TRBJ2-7	CASRLEALAAYEQYF
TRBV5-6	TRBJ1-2	CASSLDSFNYGYTF
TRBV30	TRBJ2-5	CAWELLGTRIKETQYF
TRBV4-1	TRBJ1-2	CASSQDRGGAGGYTF
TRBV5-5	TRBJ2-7	CASSLGTGGEQYF
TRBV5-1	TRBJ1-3	CASSQEGAHGGNTIYF
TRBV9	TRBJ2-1	CASSVRETGTGYQRAYNEQFF
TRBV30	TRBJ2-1	CAWSQTYNEQFF
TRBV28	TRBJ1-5	CASSSLLGQAGQPQHF
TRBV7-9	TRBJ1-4	CASSLGTGGREKLFF
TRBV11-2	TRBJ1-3	CASSFGGQASGNTIYF
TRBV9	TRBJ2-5	CASSSGAGGYQETQYF
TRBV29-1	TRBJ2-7	CSVPGQVFHEQYF
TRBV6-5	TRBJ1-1	CASSYVRHRGGTEAFF
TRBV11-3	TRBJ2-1	CASSLVLAGVLQEQFF
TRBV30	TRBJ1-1	CAWSYYSRGEAFF
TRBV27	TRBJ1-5	CASKEALMGNQPQHF
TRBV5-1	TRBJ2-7	CASSLSMGQGAYEQYF
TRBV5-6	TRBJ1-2	CASSHPGQGAISYGYTF
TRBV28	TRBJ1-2	CASRIGQGRGVYGYTF
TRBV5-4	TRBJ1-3	CASSLWVGGSGNTIYF
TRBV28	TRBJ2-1	CASSATSGRYYNEQFF
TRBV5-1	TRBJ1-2	CASSSLQGNGGYTF
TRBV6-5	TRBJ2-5	CASSYSASGRLETQYF
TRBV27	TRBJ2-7	CASSNGYEQYF
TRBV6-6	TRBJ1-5	CASSSYLGNQPQHF
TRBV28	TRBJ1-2	CASSWGGGVSYGYTF
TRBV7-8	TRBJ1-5	CASSSGTGAYSNQPQHF
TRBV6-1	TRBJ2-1	CASSDPGTLAYNEQFF
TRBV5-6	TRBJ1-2	CASSRGQGVYGYTF
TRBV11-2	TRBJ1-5	CASSLNGGPEQPQHF